This T cell receptor beta chain is drawn from a study of blood T cell repertoires in COVID-19. CDR1 and CDR2 from the germline V gene are SGHRS and YFSETQ. The length of the CDR3 is 16 residues. V dropped 0 bases and J dropped 7; count of bases not matched to a gene: 9. TCRdb's table, derived via immunoSEQ multiplex PCR, lists solely in-frame clones and lacks some. The table records about 120,000 clones, roughly four fifths of them present only once. The sequence derives from a man in his 70s with acute or convalescent COVID-19. The sequenced material came from peripheral blood. V gene TRBV5-1 combines with J gene TRBJ2-2, with 7 nucleotides matching TRBD1. CDR3 amino acids: CASSLAPTTGIGELFF. The DNA of the CDR3 is TGCGCCAGCAGCTTGGCCCCGACGACAGGGATCGGGGAGCTGTTTTTT.